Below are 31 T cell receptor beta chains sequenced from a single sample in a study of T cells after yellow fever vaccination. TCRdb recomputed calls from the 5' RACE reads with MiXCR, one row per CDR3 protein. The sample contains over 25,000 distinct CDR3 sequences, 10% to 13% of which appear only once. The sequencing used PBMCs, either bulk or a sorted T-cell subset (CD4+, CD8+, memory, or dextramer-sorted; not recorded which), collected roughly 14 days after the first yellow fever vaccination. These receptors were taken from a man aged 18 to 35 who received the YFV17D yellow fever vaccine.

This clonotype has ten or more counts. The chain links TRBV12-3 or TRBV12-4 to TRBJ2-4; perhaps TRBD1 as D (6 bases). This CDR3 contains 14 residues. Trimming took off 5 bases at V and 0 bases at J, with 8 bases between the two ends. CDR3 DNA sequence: TGTGCCAGCAGTGGACAGCTAGCCAAAAACATTCAGTACTTC. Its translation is CASSGQLAKNIQYF.

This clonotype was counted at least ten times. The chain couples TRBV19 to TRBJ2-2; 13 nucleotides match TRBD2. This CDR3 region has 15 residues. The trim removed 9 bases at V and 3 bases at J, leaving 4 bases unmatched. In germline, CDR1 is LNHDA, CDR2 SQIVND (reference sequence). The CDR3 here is CARGLAGTYTGELFF. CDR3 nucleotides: TGTGCCAGGGGACTAGCGGGGACCTACACCGGGGAGCTGTTTTTT.

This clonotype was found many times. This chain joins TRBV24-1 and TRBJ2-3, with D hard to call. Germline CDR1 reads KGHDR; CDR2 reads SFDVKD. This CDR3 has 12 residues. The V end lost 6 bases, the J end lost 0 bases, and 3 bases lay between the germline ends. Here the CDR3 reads CATSLSTDTQYF. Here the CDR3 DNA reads TGTGCCACCAGTTTGAGCACAGATACGCAGTATTTT.

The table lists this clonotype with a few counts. DNA of the CDR3: TGCGCCAGCAGCTGGGACAGCCTATTACTTCCTTCTGGGGCCAACGTCCTGACTTTC. Translated, it gives CASSWDSLLLPSGANVLTF. J is TRBJ2-6 and V is TRBV5-1, with TRBD1 matching 7 bases. With 3 bases clipped from V and 1 base from J, the junction kept 13 bases outside the gene matches. The CDR3 totals 19 residues. The germline V gene has CDR1 SGHRS and CDR2 YFSETQ.

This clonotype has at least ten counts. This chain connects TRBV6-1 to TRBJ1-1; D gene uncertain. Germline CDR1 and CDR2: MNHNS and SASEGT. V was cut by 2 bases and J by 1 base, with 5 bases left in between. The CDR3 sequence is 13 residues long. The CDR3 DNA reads TGTGCCAGCAGTGAATCCGGGAACACTGAAGCTTTCTTT. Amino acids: CASSESGNTEAFF.

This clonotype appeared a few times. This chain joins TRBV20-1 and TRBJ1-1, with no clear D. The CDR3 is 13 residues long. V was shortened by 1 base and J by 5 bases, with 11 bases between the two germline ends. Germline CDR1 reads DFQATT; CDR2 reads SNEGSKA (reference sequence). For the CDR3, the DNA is TGCAGTGCTAGAGTTACCCTGCGGACTGAAGCTTTCTTT. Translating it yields CSARVTLRTEAFF.

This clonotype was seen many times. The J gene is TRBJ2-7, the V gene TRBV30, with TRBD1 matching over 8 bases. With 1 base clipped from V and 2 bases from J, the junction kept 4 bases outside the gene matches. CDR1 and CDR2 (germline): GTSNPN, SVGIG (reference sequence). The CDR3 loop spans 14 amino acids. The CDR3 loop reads CAWSAGQGTYEQYF. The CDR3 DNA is TGTGCCTGGAGTGCCGGACAGGGTACCTACGAGCAGTACTTC.

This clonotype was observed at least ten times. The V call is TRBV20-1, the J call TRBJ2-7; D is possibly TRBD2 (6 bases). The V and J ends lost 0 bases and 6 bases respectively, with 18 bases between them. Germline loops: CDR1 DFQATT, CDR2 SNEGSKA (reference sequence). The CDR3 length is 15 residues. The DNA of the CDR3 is TGCAGTGCTAGAGATATAGTGGGGGGAGGACTCGAGCAGTACTTC. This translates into CSARDIVGGGLEQYF.

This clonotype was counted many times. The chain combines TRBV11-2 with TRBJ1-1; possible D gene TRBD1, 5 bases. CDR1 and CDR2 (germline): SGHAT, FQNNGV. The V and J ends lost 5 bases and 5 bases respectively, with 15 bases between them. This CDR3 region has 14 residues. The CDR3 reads CASSPNGGGTEAFF. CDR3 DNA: TGTGCCAGCAGCCCGAACGGGGGAGGGACTGAAGCTTTCTTT.

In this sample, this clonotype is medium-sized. The CDR3 nucleotides are TGTGCCAGCAGCCTTCGGGGGGCGACTGAAGCTTTCTTT. This encodes CASSLRGATEAFF. The chain combines TRBV12-3 or TRBV12-4 with TRBJ1-1, with D possibly matching TRBD1 (6 bases). Trimming removed 6 bases at V and 5 bases at J, with 13 bases between. The CDR3 sequence is 13 residues long.

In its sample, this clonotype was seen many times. CDR3: CSARDPRTGSYNEQFF. The CDR3 bases are TGCAGTGCTAGAGATCCTAGGACAGGCTCCTACAATGAGCAGTTCTTC. V is TRBV20-1 and J is TRBJ2-1; 7 nucleotides line up with TRBD1. The CDR3 contains 16 residues. Germline CDR1 DFQATT, CDR2 SNEGSKA (reference sequence). V dropped 0 bases and J dropped 0; count of bases not matched to a gene: 5.

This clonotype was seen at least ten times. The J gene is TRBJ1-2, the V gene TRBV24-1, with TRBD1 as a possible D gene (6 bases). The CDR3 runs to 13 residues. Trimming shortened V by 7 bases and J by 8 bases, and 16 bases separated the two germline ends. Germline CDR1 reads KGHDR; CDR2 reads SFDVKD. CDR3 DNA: TGTGCCACCAGGGATCCAGGGGAGGGAGGCTACACCTTC. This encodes CATRDPGEGGYTF.

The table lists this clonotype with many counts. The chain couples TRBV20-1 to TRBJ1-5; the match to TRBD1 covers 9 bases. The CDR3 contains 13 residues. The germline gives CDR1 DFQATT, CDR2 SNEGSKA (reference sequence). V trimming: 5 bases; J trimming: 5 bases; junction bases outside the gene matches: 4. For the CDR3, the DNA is TGCAGTGCTTGGGGACAGGGACATCAGCCCCAGCATTTT. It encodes CSAWGQGHQPQHF.

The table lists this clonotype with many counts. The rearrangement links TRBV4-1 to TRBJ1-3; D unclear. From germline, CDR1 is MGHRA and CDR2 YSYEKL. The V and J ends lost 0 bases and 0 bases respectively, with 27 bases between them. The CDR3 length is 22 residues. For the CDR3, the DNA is TGCGCCAGCAGCCAAGATCCGAGAAATAGAGGACGGACCCTAGACTCTGGAAACACCATATATTTT. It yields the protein CASSQDPRNRGRTLDSGNTIYF.

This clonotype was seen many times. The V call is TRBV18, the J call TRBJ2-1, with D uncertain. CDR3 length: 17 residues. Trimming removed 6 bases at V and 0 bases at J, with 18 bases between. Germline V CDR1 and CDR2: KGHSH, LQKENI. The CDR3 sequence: CASSLRTDLSSYNEQFF. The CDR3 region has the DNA TGTGCCAGCTCTCTCCGGACGGATTTAAGCTCCTACAATGAGCAGTTCTTC.

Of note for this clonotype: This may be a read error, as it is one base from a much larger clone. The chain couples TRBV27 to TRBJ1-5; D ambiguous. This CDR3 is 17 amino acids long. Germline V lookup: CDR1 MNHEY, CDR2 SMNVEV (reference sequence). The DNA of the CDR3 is TGTGCCAGCACGGCATTCGGACCTCATATCAGCAATCAGCCCAAGCATTTT. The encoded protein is CASTAFGPHISNQPKHF.

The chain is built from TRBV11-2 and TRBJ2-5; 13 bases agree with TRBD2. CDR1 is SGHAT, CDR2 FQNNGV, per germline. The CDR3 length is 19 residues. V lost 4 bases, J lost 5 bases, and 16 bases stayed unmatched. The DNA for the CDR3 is TGTGCCAGCAGCTCGACGGCTCTTACTAGCGGGGGGGGCCGGGAGACCCAGTACTTC. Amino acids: CASSSTALTSGGGRETQYF.

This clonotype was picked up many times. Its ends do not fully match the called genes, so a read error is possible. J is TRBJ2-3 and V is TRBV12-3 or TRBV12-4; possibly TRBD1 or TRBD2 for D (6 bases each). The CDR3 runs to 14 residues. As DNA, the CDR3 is TGTGCCAGCAGTTTAGGGGGGGCCACAAATACGCAGTATTTT. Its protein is CASSLGGATNTQYF.

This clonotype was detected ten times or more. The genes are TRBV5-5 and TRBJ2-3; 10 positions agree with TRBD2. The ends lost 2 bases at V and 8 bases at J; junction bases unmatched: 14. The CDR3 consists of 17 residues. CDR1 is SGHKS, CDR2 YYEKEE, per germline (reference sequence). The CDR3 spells CASSLAGGSREVGTQYF. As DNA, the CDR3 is TGTGCCAGCAGCTTAGCGGGGGGGAGCCGGGAGGTTGGTACGCAGTATTTT.

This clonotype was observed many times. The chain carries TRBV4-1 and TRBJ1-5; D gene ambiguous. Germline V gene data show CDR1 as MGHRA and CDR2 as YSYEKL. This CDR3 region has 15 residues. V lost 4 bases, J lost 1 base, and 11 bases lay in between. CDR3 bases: TGCGCCAGCAGCCGGAGGGCTGTGAGCAATCAGCCCCAGCATTTT. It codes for CASSRRAVSNQPQHF.

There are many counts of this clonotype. CDR3: CASSEDWGGANTEAFF. The DNA for the CDR3 is TGTGCCAGCAGTGAAGATTGGGGGGGGGCCAACACTGAAGCTTTCTTT. The chain couples TRBV2 to TRBJ1-1; tentative D call: TRBD1 (6 bases). V lost 1 base and J 2 bases, leaving 14 bases between the germline ends. CDR1 and CDR2 from the germline V gene are SNHLY and FYNNEI. The CDR3 covers 16 residues.

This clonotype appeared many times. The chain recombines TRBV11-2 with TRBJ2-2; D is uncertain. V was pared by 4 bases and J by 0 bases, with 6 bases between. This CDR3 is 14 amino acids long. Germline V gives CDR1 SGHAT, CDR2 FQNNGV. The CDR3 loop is CASSSTTNTGELFF. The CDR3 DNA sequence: TGTGCCAGCAGCTCCACTACGAACACCGGGGAGCTGTTTTTT.

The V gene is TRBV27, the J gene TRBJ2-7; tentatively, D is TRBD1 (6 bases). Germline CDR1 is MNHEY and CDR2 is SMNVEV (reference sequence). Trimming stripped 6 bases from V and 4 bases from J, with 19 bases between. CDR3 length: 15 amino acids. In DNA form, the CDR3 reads TGTGCCAGCAGGAGCCCGCGGCAGGGGATTTACGAGCAGTACTTC. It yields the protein CASRSPRQGIYEQYF.

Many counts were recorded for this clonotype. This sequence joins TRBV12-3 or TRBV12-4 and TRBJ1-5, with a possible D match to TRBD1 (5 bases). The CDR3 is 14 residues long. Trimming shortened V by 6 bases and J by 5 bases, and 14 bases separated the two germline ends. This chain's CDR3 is CASSLPGGDQPQHF. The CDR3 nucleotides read TGTGCCAGCAGCTTACCTGGGGGGGATCAGCCCCAGCATTTT.

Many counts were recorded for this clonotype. CDR3 loop: CASSQPTAGGRSYNEQFF. The DNA of the CDR3 is TGTGCCAGCAGCCAACCGACAGCGGGGGGGAGGTCCTACAATGAGCAGTTCTTC. This chain joins TRBV4-2 and TRBJ2-1, with TRBD2 identical over 10 bases. CDR1 LGHNA and CDR2 YNFKEQ come from the germline V gene. The CDR3 contains 18 residues. Trimming at V came to 2 bases and at J to 1 base, leaving 8 bases not matched to a gene.

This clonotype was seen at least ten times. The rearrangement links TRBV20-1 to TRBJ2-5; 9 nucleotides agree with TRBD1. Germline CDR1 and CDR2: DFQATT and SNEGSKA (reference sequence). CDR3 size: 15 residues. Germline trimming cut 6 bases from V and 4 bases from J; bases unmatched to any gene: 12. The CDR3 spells CSATDRGYSRETQYF. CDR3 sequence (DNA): TGCAGTGCCACTGACAGGGGGTATTCGAGAGAGACCCAGTACTTC.

The CDR3 coding sequence is TGCAGTGCTAGACCCACCCCGAGCGGCTCCTATAATTCACCCCTCCACTTT. Encoded protein: CSARPTPSGSYNSPLHF. The rearrangement uses TRBV20-1 and TRBJ1-6; D unclear. This CDR3 has 17 amino acids. V lost 2 bases, J lost 0 bases, and 14 bases lay in between. CDR1 and CDR2 from the germline V gene are DFQATT and SNEGSKA (reference sequence).

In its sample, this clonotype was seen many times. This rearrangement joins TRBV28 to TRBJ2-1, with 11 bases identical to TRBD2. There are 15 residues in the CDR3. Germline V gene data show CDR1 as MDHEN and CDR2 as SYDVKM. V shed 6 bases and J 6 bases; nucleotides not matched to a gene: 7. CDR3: CASRTPSGGRNEQFF. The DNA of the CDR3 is TGTGCCAGCAGGACGCCTAGCGGGGGGCGCAATGAGCAGTTCTTC.

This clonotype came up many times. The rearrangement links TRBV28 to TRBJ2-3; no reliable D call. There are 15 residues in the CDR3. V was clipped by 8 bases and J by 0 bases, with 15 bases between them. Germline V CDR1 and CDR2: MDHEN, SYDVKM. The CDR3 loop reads CASSIAASSTDTQYF. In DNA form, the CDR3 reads TGTGCCAGCTCCATTGCTGCGTCTAGCACAGATACGCAGTATTTT.

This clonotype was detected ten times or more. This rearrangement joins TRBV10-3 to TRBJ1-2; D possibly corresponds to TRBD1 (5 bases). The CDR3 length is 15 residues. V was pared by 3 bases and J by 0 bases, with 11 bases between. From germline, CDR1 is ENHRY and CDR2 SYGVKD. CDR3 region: CAISEAIGANYGYTF. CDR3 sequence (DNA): TGTGCCATCAGTGAAGCTATAGGGGCTAACTATGGCTACACCTTC.

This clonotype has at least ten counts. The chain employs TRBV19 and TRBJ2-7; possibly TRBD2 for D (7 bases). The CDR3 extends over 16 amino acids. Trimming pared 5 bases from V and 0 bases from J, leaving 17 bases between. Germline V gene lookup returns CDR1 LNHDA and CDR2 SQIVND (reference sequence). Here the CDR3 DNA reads TGTGCCAGTAGTTCCGCTGACAGGACTAGCTCCTACGAGCAGTACGTC. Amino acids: CASSSADRTSSYEQYV.